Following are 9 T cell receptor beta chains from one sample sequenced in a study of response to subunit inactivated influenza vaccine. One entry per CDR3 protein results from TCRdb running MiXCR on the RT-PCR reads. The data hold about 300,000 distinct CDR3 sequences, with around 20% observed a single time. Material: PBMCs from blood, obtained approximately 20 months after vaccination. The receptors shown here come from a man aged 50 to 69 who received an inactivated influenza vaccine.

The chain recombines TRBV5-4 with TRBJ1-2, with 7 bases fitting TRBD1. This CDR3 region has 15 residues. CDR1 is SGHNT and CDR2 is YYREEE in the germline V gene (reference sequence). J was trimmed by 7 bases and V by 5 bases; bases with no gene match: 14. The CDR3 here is CASRYLTGVVGGYTF. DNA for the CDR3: TGTGCCAGCAGATACCTAACAGGGGTTGTTGGTGGCTACACCTTC.

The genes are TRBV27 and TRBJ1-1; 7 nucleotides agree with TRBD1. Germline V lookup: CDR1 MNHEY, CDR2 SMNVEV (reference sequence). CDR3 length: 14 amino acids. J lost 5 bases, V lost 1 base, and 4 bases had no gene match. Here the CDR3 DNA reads TGTGCCAGCAGTTTATTAGGGGGCCATACTGAAGCTTTCTTT. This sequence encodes CASSLLGGHTEAFF.

CDR3 sequence: CASSQPGLGLDEQFF. CDR3 DNA: TGTGCCAGCAGCCAACCAGGACTAGGGTTGGATGAGCAGTTCTTC. V is TRBV3-1 and J is TRBJ2-1; 7 bases fit TRBD2. The ends lost 2 bases at V and 8 bases at J; junction bases unmatched: 9. Per germline, CDR1 LGHDT and CDR2 YNNKEL (reference sequence). This CDR3 region has 15 residues.

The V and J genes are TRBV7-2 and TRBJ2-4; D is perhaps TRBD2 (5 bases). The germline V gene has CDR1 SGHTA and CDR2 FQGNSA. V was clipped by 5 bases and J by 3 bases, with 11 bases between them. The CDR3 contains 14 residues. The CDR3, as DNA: TGTGCCAGCAGCGCCGCCGGGATCAAAAACATTCAGTACTTC. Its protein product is CASSAAGIKNIQYF. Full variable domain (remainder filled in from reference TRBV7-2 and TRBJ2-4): GAGVSQSPSNKVTEKGKDVELRCDPISGHTALYWYRQSLGQGLEFLIYFQGNSAPDKSGLPSDRFSAERTGGSVSTLTIQRTQQEDSAVYLCASSAAGIKNIQYFGAGTRLSVL.

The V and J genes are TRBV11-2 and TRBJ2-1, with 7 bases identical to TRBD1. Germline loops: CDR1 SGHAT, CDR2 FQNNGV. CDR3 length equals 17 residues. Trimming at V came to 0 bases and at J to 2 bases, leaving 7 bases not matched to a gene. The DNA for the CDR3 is TGTGCCAGCAGCTTAGATCCCGTGACAGGGCCCTACAATGAGCAGTTCTTC. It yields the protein CASSLDPVTGPYNEQFF. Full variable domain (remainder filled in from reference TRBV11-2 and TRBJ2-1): EAGVAQSPRYKIIEKRQSVAFWCNPISGHATLYWYQQILGQGPKLLIQFQNNGVVDDSQLPKDRFSAERLKGVDSTLKIQPAKLEDSAVYLCASSLDPVTGPYNEQFFGPGTRLTVL.

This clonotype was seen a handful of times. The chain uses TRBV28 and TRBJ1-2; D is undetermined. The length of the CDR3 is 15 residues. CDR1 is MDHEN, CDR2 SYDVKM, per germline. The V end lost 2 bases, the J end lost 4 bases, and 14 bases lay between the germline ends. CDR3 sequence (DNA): TGTGCCAGCAGTTTAGGCCAGAGCCTCATCTATGGCTACACCTTC. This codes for CASSLGQSLIYGYTF.

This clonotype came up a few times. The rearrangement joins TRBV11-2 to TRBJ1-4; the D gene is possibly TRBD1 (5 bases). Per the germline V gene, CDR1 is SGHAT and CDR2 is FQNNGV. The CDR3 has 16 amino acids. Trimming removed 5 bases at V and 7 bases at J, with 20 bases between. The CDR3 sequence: CASSPNGGLGGEKLFF. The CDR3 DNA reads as TGTGCCAGCAGCCCGAATGGGGGATTGGGGGGTGAAAAACTGTTTTTT.

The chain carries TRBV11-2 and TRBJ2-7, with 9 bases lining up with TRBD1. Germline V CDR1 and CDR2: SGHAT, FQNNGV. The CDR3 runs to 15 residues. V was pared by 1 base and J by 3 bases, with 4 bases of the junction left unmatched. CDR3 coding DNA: TGTGCCAGCAGCTTAGCCGGGACAGGGCGCTACGAGCAGTACTTC. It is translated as CASSLAGTGRYEQYF.

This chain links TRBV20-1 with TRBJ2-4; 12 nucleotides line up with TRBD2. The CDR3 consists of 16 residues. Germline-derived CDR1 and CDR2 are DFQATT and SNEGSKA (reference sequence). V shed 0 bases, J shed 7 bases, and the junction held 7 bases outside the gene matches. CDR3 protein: CSARDLAGGPLNIQYF. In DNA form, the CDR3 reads TGCAGTGCTAGAGATCTAGCGGGGGGGCCGCTGAACATTCAGTACTTC.